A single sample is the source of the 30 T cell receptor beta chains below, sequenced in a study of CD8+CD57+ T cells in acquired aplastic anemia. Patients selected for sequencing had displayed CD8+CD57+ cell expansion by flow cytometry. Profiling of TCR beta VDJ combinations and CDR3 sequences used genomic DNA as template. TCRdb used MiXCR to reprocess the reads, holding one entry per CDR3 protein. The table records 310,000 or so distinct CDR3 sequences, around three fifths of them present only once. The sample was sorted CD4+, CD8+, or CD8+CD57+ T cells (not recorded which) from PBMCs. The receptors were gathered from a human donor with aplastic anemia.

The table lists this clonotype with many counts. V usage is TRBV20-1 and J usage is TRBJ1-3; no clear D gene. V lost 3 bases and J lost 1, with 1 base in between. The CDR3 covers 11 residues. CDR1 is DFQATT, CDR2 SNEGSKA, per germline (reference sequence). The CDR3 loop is CSARSGNTIYF. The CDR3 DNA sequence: TGCAGTGCTAGGTCTGGAAACACCATATATTTT.

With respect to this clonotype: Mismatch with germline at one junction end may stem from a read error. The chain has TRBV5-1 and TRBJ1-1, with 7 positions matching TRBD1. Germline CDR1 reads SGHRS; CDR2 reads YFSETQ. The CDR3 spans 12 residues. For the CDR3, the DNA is TGTGCCAGCAGCTTCAGGGGGAGTGAAGCTTTCTTT. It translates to CASSFRGSEAFF.

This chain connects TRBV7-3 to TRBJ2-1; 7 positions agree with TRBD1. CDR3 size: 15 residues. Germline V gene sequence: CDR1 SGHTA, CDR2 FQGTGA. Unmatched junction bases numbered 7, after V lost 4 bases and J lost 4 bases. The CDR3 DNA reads TGTGCCAGCAGCTCACGGACAGGAACTTACAATGAGCAGTTCTTC. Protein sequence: CASSSRTGTYNEQFF.

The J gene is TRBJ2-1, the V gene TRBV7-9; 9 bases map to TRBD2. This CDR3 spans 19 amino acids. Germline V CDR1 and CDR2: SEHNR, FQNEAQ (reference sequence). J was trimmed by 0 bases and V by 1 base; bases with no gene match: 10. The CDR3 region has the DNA TGTGCCAGCAGCTTAGAGCAGCGGGGGGCTCTTAGCTCCTACAATGAGCAGTTCTTC. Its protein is CASSLEQRGALSSYNEQFF.

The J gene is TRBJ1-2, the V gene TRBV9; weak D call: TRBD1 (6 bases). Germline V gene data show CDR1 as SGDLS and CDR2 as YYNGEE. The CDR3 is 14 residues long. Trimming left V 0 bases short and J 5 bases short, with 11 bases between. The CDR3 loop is CASSVVGGGYGYTF. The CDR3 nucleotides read TGTGCCAGCAGCGTAGTTGGAGGGGGGTATGGCTACACCTTC.

In nucleotides, the CDR3 is TGTGCCAGCAGCTCCAGCCCAGACTACGAGCAGTACTTC. Its translation is CASSSSPDYEQYF. V usage is TRBV7-9 and J usage is TRBJ2-7; the D is unclear. Trimming removed 4 bases from V and 3 bases from J, with 10 bases in between. Germline V gene data show CDR1 as SEHNR and CDR2 as FQNEAQ (reference sequence). The length of the CDR3 is 13 residues.

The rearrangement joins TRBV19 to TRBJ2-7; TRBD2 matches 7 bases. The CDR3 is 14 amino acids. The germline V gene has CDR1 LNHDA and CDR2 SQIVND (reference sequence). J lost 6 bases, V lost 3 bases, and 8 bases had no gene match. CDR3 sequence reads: CASSIAGEGFEQYF. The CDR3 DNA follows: TGTGCCAGTAGTATCGCGGGAGAGGGCTTCGAGCAGTACTTC.

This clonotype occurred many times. The CDR3 is CASSAGQAESQPQHF. CDR3 nucleotides: TGTGCCAGCAGTGCCGGACAGGCGGAATCTCAGCCCCAGCATTTT. The chain carries TRBV12-3 or TRBV12-4 and TRBJ1-5; 7 positions match TRBD1. Unmatched junction bases numbered 10, after V lost 5 bases and J lost 6 bases. The CDR3 covers 15 residues.

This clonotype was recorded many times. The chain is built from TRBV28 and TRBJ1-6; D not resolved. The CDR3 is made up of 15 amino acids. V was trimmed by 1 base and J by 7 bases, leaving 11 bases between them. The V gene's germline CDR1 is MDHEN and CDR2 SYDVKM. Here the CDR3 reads CASSLSGYTNSPLHF. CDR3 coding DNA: TGTGCCAGCAGTTTATCCGGTTACACCAATTCACCCCTCCACTTT.

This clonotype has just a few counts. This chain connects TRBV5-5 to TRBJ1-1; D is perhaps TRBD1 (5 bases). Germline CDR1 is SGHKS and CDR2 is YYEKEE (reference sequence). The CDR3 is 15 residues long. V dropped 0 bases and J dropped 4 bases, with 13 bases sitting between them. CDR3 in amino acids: CASSLGGWTSTEAFF. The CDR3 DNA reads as TGTGCCAGCAGCTTGGGGGGGTGGACTTCCACTGAAGCTTTCTTT.

The CDR3 DNA reads as TGCGCCAGCAGTGCCTACAGTTGCAATGAGCAGTTCTTC. Encoded protein: CASSAYSCNEQFF. The chain links TRBV10-2 to TRBJ2-1; D gene unclear. Germline V gene data show CDR1 as WSHSY and CDR2 as SAAADI. This CDR3 comprises 13 residues. Trimming removed 4 bases from V and 6 bases from J, with 10 bases in between.

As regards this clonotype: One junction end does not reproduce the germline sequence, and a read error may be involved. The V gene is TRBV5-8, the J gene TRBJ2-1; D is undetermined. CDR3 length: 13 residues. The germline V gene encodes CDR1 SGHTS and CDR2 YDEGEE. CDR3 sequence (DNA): TGTGCCAGCACCTTGTCGTACGGAAATGAGCAGTTCTTC. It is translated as CASTLSYGNEQFF.

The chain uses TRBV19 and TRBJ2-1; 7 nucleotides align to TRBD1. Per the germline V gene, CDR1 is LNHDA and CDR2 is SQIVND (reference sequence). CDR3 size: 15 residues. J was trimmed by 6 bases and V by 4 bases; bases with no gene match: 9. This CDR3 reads CASSTTGAAFNEQFF. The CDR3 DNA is TGTGCCAGTAGTACTACAGGGGCCGCCTTCAATGAGCAGTTCTTC.

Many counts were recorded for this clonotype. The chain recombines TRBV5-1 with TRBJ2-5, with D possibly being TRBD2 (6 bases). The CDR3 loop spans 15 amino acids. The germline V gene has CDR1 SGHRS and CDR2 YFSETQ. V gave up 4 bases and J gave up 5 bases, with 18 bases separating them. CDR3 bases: TGCGCCAGCAGCCCCCGTACTAGCTCCTCGGAGACCCAGTACTTC. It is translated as CASSPRTSSSETQYF.

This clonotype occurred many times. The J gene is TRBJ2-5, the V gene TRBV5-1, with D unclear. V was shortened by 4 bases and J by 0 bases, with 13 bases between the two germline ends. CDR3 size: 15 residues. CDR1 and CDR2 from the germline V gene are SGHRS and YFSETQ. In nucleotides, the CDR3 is TGCGCCAGCAGCCGAAACCCTCGGGACCAAGAGACCCAGTACTTC. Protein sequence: CASSRNPRDQETQYF.

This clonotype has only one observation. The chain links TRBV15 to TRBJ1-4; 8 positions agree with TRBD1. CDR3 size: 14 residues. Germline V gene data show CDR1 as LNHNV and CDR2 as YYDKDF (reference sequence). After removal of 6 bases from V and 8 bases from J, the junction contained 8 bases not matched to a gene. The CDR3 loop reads CATRPTGVDEKLFF. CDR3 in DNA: TGTGCCACCAGGCCGACAGGGGTGGACGAAAAACTGTTTTTT.

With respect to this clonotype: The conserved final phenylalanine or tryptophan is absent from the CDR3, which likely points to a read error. CDR3 DNA sequence: TGTGCCAGCAGTGACGGGGAGTACACTGAAGCTTTCCTT. It specifies CASSDGEYTEAFL. The chain is built from TRBV2 and TRBJ1-1; no firm D call. The germline CDR1 and CDR2 sequences are SNHLY and FYNNEI. Trimming took off 3 bases at V and 3 bases at J, with 8 bases between the two ends. This CDR3 comprises 13 residues.

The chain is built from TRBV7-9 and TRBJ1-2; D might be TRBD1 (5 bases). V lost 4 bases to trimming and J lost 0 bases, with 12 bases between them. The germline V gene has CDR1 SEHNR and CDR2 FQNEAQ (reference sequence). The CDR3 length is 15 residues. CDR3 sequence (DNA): TGTGCCAGCAGCTCTTTTTCGGGGCCTAACTATGGCTACACCTTC. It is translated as CASSSFSGPNYGYTF.

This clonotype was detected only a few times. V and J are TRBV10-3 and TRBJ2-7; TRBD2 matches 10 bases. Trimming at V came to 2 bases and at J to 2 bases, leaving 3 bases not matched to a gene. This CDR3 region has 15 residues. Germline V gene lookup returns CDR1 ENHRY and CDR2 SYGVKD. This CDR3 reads CAISEGLAATYEQYF. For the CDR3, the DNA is TGTGCCATCAGTGAGGGACTAGCGGCGACCTACGAGCAGTACTTC.

CDR3 sequence reads: CASSLGTSGTWETQYF. The CDR3 region has the DNA TGCGCCAGCAGCCTTGGGACTAGCGGGACCTGGGAGACCCAGTACTTC. V and J are TRBV10-1 and TRBJ2-5; the match to TRBD2 covers 13 bases. CDR1 is WNHNN and CDR2 is SYGVQD in the germline V gene (reference sequence). Trimming at V came to 6 bases and at J to 5 bases, leaving 9 bases not matched to a gene. This CDR3 has 16 amino acids.

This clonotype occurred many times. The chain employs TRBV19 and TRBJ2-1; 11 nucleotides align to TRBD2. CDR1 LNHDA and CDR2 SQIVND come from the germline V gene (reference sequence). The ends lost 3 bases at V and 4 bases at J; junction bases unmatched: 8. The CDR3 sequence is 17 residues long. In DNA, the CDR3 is TGTGCCAGTAGTATCTCGGCTAGCGGGGGGCGGTACAATGAGCAGTTCTTC. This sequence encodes CASSISASGGRYNEQFF.

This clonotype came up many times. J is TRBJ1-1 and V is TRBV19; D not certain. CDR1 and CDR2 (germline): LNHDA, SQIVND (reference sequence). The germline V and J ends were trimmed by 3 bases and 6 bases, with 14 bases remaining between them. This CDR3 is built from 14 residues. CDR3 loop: CASSMVGLVSEAFF. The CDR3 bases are TGTGCCAGTAGTATGGTGGGTCTCGTATCTGAAGCTTTCTTT.

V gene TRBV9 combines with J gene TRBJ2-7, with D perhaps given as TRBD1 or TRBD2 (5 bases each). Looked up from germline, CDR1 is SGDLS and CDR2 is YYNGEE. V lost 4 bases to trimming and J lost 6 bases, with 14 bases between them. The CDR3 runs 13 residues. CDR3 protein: CASSRDLWGEQYF. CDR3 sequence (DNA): TGTGCCAGCAGCCGGGACCTATGGGGCGAGCAGTACTTC.

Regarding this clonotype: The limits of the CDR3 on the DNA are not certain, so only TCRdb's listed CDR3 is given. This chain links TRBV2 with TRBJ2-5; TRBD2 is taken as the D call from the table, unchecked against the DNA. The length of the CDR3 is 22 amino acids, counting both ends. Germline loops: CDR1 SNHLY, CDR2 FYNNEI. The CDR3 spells CASSFYICSAVLAGGSQETQYF.

This CDR3 reads CSATLRDSSYEQYF. DNA for the CDR3: TGCAGTGCTACCTTAAGGGACAGCTCCTACGAGCAGTACTTC. The chain carries TRBV20-1 and TRBJ2-7; TRBD1 agrees at 7 bases. Germline V gives CDR1 DFQATT, CDR2 SNEGSKA (reference sequence). The length of the CDR3 is 14 residues. V lost 4 bases to trimming and J lost 0 bases; unmatched junction nucleotides: 6.

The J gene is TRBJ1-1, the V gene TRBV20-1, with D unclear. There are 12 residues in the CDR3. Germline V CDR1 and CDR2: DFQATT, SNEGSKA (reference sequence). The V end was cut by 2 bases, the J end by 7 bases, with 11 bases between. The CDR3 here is CSARLQLDEAFF. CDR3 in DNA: TGCAGTGCTAGACTGCAGCTAGATGAAGCTTTCTTT.

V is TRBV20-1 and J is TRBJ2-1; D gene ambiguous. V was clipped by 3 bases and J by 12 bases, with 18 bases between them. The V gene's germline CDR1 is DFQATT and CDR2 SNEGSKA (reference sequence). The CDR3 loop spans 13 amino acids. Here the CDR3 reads CSASGLNTDTQFF. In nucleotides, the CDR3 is TGCAGTGCTAGTGGGCTGAACACAGATACGCAGTTCTTC.

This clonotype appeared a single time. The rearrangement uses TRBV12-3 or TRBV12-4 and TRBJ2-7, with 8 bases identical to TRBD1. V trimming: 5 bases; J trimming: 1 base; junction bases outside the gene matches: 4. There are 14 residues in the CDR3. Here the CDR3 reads CASSDGQGSYEQYF. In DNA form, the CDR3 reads TGTGCCAGCAGTGATGGACAGGGTTCCTACGAGCAGTACTTC.

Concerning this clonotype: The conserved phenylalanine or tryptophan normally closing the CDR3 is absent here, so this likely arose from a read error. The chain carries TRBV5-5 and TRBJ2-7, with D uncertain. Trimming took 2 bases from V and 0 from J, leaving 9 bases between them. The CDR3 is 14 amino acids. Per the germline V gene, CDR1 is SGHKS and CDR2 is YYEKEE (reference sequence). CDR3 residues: CASSFWLSSYEQYL. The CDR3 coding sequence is TGTGCCAGCAGCTTCTGGCTCAGCTCCTACGAGCAGTACCTC.

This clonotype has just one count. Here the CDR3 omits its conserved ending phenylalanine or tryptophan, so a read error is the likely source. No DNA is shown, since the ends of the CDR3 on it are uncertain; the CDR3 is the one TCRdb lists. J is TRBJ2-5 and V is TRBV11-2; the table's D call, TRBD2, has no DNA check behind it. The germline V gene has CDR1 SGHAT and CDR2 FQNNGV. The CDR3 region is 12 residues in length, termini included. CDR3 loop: CASRNFTGGYSL.